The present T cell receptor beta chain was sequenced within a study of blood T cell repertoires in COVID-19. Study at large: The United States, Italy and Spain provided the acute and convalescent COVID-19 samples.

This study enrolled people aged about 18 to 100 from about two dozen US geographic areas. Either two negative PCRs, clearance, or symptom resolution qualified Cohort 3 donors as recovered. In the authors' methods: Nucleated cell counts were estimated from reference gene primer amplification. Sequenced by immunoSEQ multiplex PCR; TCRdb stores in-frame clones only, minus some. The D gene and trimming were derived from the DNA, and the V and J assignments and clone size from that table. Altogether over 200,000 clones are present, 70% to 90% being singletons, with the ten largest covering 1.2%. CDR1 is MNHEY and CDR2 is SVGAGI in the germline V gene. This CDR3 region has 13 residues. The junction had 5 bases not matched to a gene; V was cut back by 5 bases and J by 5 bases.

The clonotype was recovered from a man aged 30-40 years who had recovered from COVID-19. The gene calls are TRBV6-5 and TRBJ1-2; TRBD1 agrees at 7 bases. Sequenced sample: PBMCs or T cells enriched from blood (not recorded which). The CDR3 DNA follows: TGTGCCAGCAGTCGGGACAGCGCATATGGCTACACCTTC. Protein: CASSRDSAYGYTF.